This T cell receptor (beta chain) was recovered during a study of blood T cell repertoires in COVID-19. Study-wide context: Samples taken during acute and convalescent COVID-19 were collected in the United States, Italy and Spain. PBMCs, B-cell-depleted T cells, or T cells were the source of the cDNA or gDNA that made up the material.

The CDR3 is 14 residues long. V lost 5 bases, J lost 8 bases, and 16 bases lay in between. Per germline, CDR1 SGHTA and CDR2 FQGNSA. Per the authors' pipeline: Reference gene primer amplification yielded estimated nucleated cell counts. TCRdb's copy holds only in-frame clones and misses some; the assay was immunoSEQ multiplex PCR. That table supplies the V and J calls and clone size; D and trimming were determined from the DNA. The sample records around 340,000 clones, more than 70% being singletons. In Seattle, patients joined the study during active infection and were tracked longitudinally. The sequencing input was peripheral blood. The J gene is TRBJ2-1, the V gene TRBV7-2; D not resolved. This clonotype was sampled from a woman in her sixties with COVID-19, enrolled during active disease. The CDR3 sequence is CASSPRVRIDEQFF. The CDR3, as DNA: TGTGCCAGCAGCCCCCGGGTCCGCATCGATGAGCAGTTCTTC.